These 11 T cell receptor beta chains originate from one sample sequenced in a study of T cells in Graves' hyperthyroidism and ophthalmopathy. Template material for amplifying TCR beta CDR3 regions consisted of RNA transcripts. The HTBI set primed first-round TCR CDR3 RT-PCR. TCRdb reanalysed the multiplex PCR reads using MiXCR and keeps one entry per CDR3 protein. The sample has a few hundred thousand distinct CDR3 sequences, about 16% seen once; the top ten hold just under 45%. The sequenced material came from blood. The source of these receptors is a man aged 40-50 years with Graves' hyperthyroidism.

This clonotype was picked up a small number of times. This rearrangement joins TRBV7-6 to TRBJ1-2, with 8 bases lining up with TRBD1. From germline, CDR1 is SGHVS and CDR2 FNYEAQ. V lost 4 bases, J lost 6 bases, and 4 bases stayed unmatched. This CDR3 is 13 amino acids long. DNA for the CDR3: TGTGCCAGCAGCTCGACAGGGGAGAATGGCTACACCTTC. Translating gives CASSSTGENGYTF.

In its sample, this clonotype was seen a few times. The gene calls are TRBV7-9 and TRBJ1-6, with 7 bases lining up with TRBD1. The V gene end was trimmed by 5 bases and the J gene end by 0 bases; junction bases not matched to a gene: 10. This CDR3 is 18 amino acids long. Germline lookup yields CDR1 SEHNR and CDR2 FQNEAQ (reference sequence). This CDR3 is CASSGGTDPFSYNSPLHF. The CDR3 nucleotides read TGTGCCAGCAGCGGCGGGACAGACCCTTTCTCCTATAATTCACCCCTCCACTTT.

Ten or more counts support this clonotype. This chain links TRBV13 with TRBJ1-1, with 7 bases identical to TRBD1. Germline assignment: CDR1 PRHDT and CDR2 FYEKMQ (reference sequence). This CDR3 has 15 residues. Trimming at V came to 5 bases and at J to 0 bases, leaving 6 bases not matched to a gene. The CDR3 sequence is CASSQQTGLNTEAFF. CDR3 sequence (DNA): TGTGCCAGCAGCCAGCAGACAGGGTTGAACACTGAAGCTTTCTTT.

This clonotype was detected many times. The genes are TRBV28 and TRBJ1-5, with a tentative D call TRBD1 (6 bases). Trimming pared 7 bases from V and 4 bases from J, leaving 20 bases between. The CDR3 is 16 residues long. Germline CDR1 is MDHEN and CDR2 is SYDVKM. The DNA for the CDR3 is TGTGCCAGCACTGAGGGGGTCGGGAAGGGGAATCAGCCCCAGCATTTT. As protein: CASTEGVGKGNQPQHF.

J is TRBJ2-5 and V is TRBV29-1; D may correspond to TRBD1 or TRBD2 (6 bases each). This CDR3 contains 12 residues. CDR1 SQVTM and CDR2 ANQGSEA come from the germline V gene. The V and J ends lost 6 bases and 5 bases respectively, with 13 bases between them. Here the CDR3 reads CSVTSGAETQYF. The DNA of the CDR3 is TGCAGCGTGACCTCGGGGGCTGAGACCCAGTACTTC.

This clonotype was observed at least ten times. CDR3 sequence reads: CASRTSGGAYEQYF. The CDR3, as DNA: TGTGCCAGCAGAACTAGCGGGGGGGCCTACGAGCAGTACTTC. The gene calls are TRBV6-1 and TRBJ2-7, with TRBD2 matching 13 bases. V was clipped by 6 bases and J by 2 bases; unmatched bases: 1. Germline CDR1 reads MNHNS; CDR2 reads SASEGT. This CDR3 has 14 amino acids.

This clonotype was seen ten or more times. This chain connects TRBV20-1 to TRBJ1-1; 7 nucleotides match TRBD1. The CDR3 extends over 13 amino acids. The V and J ends lost 1 base and 2 bases, in that order; junction bases with no gene match: 1. Per germline, CDR1 DFQATT and CDR2 SNEGSKA (reference sequence). The CDR3 here is CSARGTGNTEAFF. The CDR3, as DNA: TGCAGTGCTAGAGGGACAGGAAACACTGAAGCTTTCTTT.

At least ten counts were recorded for this clonotype. The rearrangement joins TRBV5-1 to TRBJ2-2, with D possibly TRBD2 on 5 matching bases. The length of the CDR3 is 16 residues. Germline-derived CDR1 and CDR2 are SGHRS and YFSETQ. The germline V and J ends were trimmed by 3 bases and 1 base, with 13 bases remaining between them. CDR3 residues: CASSSVSGVNTGELFF. Here the CDR3 DNA reads TGCGCCAGCAGCTCAGTATCCGGGGTGAACACCGGGGAGCTGTTTTTT.

The V gene is TRBV10-2, the J gene TRBJ2-3; TRBD2 matches 8 bases. V was clipped by 7 bases and J by 1 base; unmatched bases: 4. There are 14 residues in the CDR3. The germline CDR1 and CDR2 sequences are WSHSY and SAAADI. The CDR3 here is CASIQAGGTDTQYF. CDR3 nucleotides: TGCGCCAGCATTCAAGCGGGGGGCACAGATACGCAGTATTTT.

By proportion, this clonotype is large. The chain recombines TRBV10-3 with TRBJ2-1; the D gene is possibly TRBD1 (6 bases). The CDR3 extends over 13 amino acids. Trimming pared 6 bases from V and 5 bases from J, leaving 11 bases between. Germline lookup yields CDR1 ENHRY and CDR2 SYGVKD. The chain's CDR3 is CAIRTGSDNEQFF. The DNA of the CDR3 is TGTGCCATCAGAACAGGGTCGGACAATGAGCAGTTCTTC.

This clonotype was seen repeatedly, ten times or more. The chain uses TRBV27 and TRBJ2-2; TRBD1 matches 7 bases. Germline values: CDR1 MNHEY, CDR2 SMNVEV (reference sequence). The trim removed 7 bases at V and 2 bases at J, leaving 4 bases unmatched. The CDR3 sequence is 14 residues long. DNA for the CDR3: TGTGCCAGCACTGGACAGGTCAACACCGGGGAGCTGTTTTTT. It translates to CASTGQVNTGELFF.